A selection of T cell receptor beta chains follows, all from one sample in a study of T cells expressing NK-cell markers. TCRdb reanalyzed the 5' RACE reads and collapses them to one entry per CDR3 protein, without DNA. The sample's table shows roughly 430,000 distinct CDR3 sequences. Sample: blood T cells: a sorted CD56 or NKG2C T cell subset, CD4+ or CD8+ T cells, or bulk PBMC T cells (not recorded which). These TCRs come from a woman aged 18 to 75 in good health. CDR3s include the opening cysteine and the closing phenylalanine or tryptophan. The order of the fields is V gene, J gene, CDR3 protein.

TRBV4-3	TRBJ2-7	CASSQDSGTGEYEQYF
TRBV12-3/TRBV12-4	TRBJ2-3	CASRDSADTQYF
TRBV5-1	TRBJ2-1	CASSPPTGGRDEQFF
TRBV20-1	TRBJ2-2	CSARAAGTNTGELFF
TRBV5-1	TRBJ2-5	CASTPRQGLAQYF
TRBV27	TRBJ2-5	CASSFSMTGPQETQYF
TRBV5-6	TRBJ2-1	CASSLKGRGYEQFF
TRBV4-3	TRBJ2-1	CASSYRLAGSSYNEQFF
TRBV20-1	TRBJ2-3	CGQRVADTQYF
TRBV12-3/TRBV12-4	TRBJ2-2	CASSWVDGTGELFF
TRBV27	TRBJ2-7	CASSLSLGQVLYEQYF
TRBV25-1	TRBJ2-2	CASSEFAGKEGRENTGELFF
TRBV2	TRBJ1-4	CASSVIYGRNEKLFF
TRBV6-5	TRBJ2-7	CASSLEFRSYEQYF
TRBV20-1	TRBJ2-1	CSARGTQGPHIDEQFF
TRBV6-2/TRBV6-3	TRBJ2-1	CASSSGTSSYEQFF
TRBV20-1	TRBJ2-2	CSAIKGLAVNTGELFF
TRBV5-1	TRBJ2-2	CASSFDGQGDYTGELFF
TRBV29-1	TRBJ2-3	CSVRATRTDTQYF
TRBV20-1	TRBJ2-1	CSAINSGGARNEQFF
TRBV20-1	TRBJ1-6	CSAKSDRVISPLHF
TRBV28	TRBJ1-1	CASSPGGGGSTEAFF
TRBV10-3	TRBJ2-1	CAISGETTRSYNEQFF
TRBV5-4	TRBJ2-1	CASSLGLADNEQFF
TRBV12-3/TRBV12-4	TRBJ1-5	CASTQGGLAQHF
TRBV11-1	TRBJ2-2	CASSLVGSGTGELFF
TRBV27	TRBJ2-7	CASSDRDGNYEQYF
TRBV19	TRBJ2-3	CASSALTSGRGADTQYF
TRBV4-3	TRBJ2-1	CASSLTLAGGSNEQFF
TRBV29-1	TRBJ1-2	CSVATGNYGYTF
TRBV19	TRBJ2-1	CASRRTGVNEQFF
TRBV15	TRBJ1-5	CATSPSGSNQPQHF
TRBV20-1	TRBJ1-1	CSARTGRGTEAFF
TRBV20-1	TRBJ2-2	CSAPIRGTGELFF
TRBV7-2	TRBJ2-1	CASSPRSPRGNEQFF
TRBV18	TRBJ2-1	CASSPNGLAGGYNEQFF
TRBV20-1	TRBJ1-5	CSARGGGTLSNQPQHF
TRBV6-1	TRBJ2-7	CASRTGTDSFYEQYF
TRBV7-9	TRBJ2-7	CASSSTSGMYEQYF
TRBV12-3/TRBV12-4	TRBJ1-5	CASSPGTWAYQPQHF
TRBV20-1	TRBJ1-5	CSASDTYNQPQHF
TRBV7-8	TRBJ2-2	CASSSPAGGRGYTGELFF
TRBV28	TRBJ1-2	CASSLVGYTDFPYGYTF
TRBV28	TRBJ1-2	CASRPAPWDGYTF
TRBV18	TRBJ2-7	CASSPALGRGYEQYF
TRBV4-3	TRBJ2-2	CASSQDSGLAGTGELFF
TRBV3-1	TRBJ2-5	CASSQDWLAGQETQYF
TRBV27	TRBJ2-1	CAIQGSGTNEQFF
TRBV12-3/TRBV12-4	TRBJ1-5	CASSLWGGRLQPQHF
TRBV20-1	TRBJ2-2	CSALRPGGTGELFF
TRBV24-1	TRBJ2-1	CATSLAGGSNEQFF
TRBV25-1	TRBJ1-1	CASSLLGGFTEAFF
TRBV12-5	TRBJ2-1	CASGLGSSSYNEQFF
TRBV5-1	TRBJ1-1	CASSPREGPNTEAFF
TRBV19	TRBJ2-7	CASSMMITSEQYF
TRBV12-3/TRBV12-4	TRBJ1-5	CASSSSGRNQPQHF
TRBV9	TRBJ2-1	CASIPTSSYNEQFF
TRBV28	TRBJ2-1	CASSLDPERNEQFF
TRBV27	TRBJ2-1	CASSPGGPYNEQFF